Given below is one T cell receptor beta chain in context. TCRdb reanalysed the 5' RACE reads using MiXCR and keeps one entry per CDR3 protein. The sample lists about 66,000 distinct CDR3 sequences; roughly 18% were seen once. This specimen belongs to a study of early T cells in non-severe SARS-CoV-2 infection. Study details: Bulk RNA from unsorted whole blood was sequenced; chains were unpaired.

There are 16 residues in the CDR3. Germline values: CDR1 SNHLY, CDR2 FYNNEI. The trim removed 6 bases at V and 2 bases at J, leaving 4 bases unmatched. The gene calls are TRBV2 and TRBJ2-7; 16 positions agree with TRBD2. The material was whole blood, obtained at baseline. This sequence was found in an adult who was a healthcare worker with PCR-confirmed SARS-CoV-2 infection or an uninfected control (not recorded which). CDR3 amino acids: CASSAGTSGRAYEQYF. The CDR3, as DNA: TGTGCCAGCAGCGCCGGGACTAGCGGGAGGGCCTACGAGCAGTACTTC.